These 4 T cell receptor beta chains were sequenced from one sample in a study of shared clonotypes between healthy human individuals (dated by TCRdb to 2020 to 2022). Preparation of the library involved the immunoSEQ multiplex PCR assay. TCRdb took this table from immuneACCESS and kept in-frame rearrangements with V and J called. Such tables lack part of the clones; where checked against another copy, unresolved V genes explain under half of the gap, and the rest is unexplained. The table for this sample lists 1,400,000 or so clones; approximately 98.5% of them were counted only once. Roughly 0.36% of the sample is taken by the ten largest. Input material: naive CD4+ T cells sorted from blood. Read against the paper, the sample's cell subset or site label means: CD45RA+ positively selected. The receptors originated from a man younger than 40 in good health.

Notes on this clone: Different DNA sequences within this sample yield the same CDR3. The chain recombines TRBV5-1 with TRBJ2-2; 7 bases align to TRBD2. From germline, CDR1 is SGHRS and CDR2 YFSETQ. The CDR3 extends over 15 amino acids. Unmatched junction bases numbered 4, after V lost 0 bases and J lost 5 bases. Here the CDR3 reads CASSLAASGTGELFF. The CDR3 DNA is TGCGCCAGCAGCTTGGCTGCTAGCGGAACCGGGGAGCTGTTTTTT.

The chain employs TRBV13 and TRBJ2-5; TRBD1 matches at 9 bases. The trim removed 0 bases at V and 5 bases at J, leaving 7 bases unmatched. Per the germline V gene, CDR1 is PRHDT and CDR2 is FYEKMQ (reference sequence). The CDR3 runs 16 residues. Here the CDR3 DNA reads TGTGCCAGCAGCTTAGGCCTGGGACAGGGAAGGGAGACCCAGTACTTC. It encodes CASSLGLGQGRETQYF.

In the case of this clone: The sample holds other DNA sequences that translate to the same CDR3. The J gene is TRBJ2-1, the V gene TRBV18, with unresolved D. The germline V and J ends were trimmed by 1 base and 2 bases, with 9 bases remaining between them. This CDR3 has 15 amino acids. Germline CDR1 and CDR2: KGHSH and LQKENI. DNA of the CDR3: TGTGCCAGCTCACCACTAGCAGCCACCTACAATGAGCAGTTCTTC. This codes for CASSPLAATYNEQFF.

The CDR3 DNA follows: TGTGCCACCAGGGAGGGGTCCGTTAAAAACACTGAAGCTTTCTTT. Protein sequence: CATREGSVKNTEAFF. The chain has TRBV15 and TRBJ1-1; the D gene is possibly TRBD1 (5 bases). Germline CDR1 reads LNHNV; CDR2 reads YYDKDF (reference sequence). CDR3 length equals 15 residues. V was pared by 6 bases and J by 2 bases, with 16 bases between. The full variable domain, in which reference TRBV15 and TRBJ1-1 provide the parts outside the CDR3, is DAMVIQNPRYQVTQFGKPVTLSCSQTLNHNVMYWYQQKSSQAPKLLFHYYDKDFNNEADTPDNFQSRRPNTSFCFLDIRSPGLGDTAMYLCATREGSVKNTEAFFGQGTRLTVV.